This TCR beta chain was documented in a study of shared clonotypes between healthy human individuals. About this clone: Antigen unknown.

Some clones are missing from TCRdb's copy, which holds only in-frame ones; the method was immunoSEQ multiplex PCR. The profile shows fewer than 3 million clones, around 93% of them singletons. Whole-study results and caveats: Unshared clonotypes carried lower generation probabilities than those common to all four donors. Only blood was sampled; tissue repertoires likely differ.

V gave up 1 base and J gave up 8 bases; unmatched junction bases: 5. This CDR3 is 14 amino acids long. The germline CDR1 and CDR2 sequences are LGHNA and YSLEER. The sample was naive CD4+ T cells from PBMCs. Subset described: CD45RA+ positively selected. The source is a man between 18 and 35 years old in good health. Some clones in this sample may be carry-over from other donors' samples. J is TRBJ1-2 and V is TRBV4-3; 9 nucleotides line up with TRBD1. The CDR3 loop is CASSQGQGGSGYTF. CDR3 sequence (DNA): TGCGCCAGCAGCCAAGGACAGGGGGGAAGCGGCTACACCTTC.